This TCR beta chain was documented in a study of metastatic and nonmetastatic thyroid tumors. Study-wide context: The study looked at repertoires side by side in blood and in tumor or nodule tissue from malignant and benign thyroid patients.

In the original workflow: Clinicopathological groups supplied CDR3 differences that were used to build a distant-metastasis classifier for papillary thyroid cancer. TCRdb reassembled clones from the PCR reads with MiXCR. V and J calls and clone size were set by TCRdb, not the authors. The sample records about 13,000 clones, around 25% being singletons. V dropped 4 bases and J dropped 1 base, with 3 bases sitting between them. This CDR3 spans 12 amino acids. Regarding the study as a whole: The reported finding was significantly higher TCR beta diversity in malignant thyroid tumors relative to benign nodules, in blood and tumor.

Thyroid surgery had not been preceded by any treatment in any patient. A word on this clone: Antigen: not known.

The receptor was derived from a male donor with papillary thyroid cancer or a benign thyroid nodule (not recorded which). Some clones in this sample may be carry-over from other donors' samples. This chain uses TRBV12-3 or TRBV12-4 with TRBJ2-3; the D is unclear. The sample comprised blood. CDR3 nucleotides: TGTGCCAGCAGTTCGGGCACAGATACGCAGTATTTT. This gives the protein CASSSGTDTQYF.